These 22 T cell receptor beta chains share one sample of origin, sequenced in a study of blood T cells in healthy people across ages. A J-beta primer mix and a sample-barcoded 5' primer were used in a second PCR of about 6 to 12 cycles. Via MiXCR, TCRdb re-called the 5' RACE reads, giving one row per CDR3 protein. Of approximately 880,000 distinct CDR3 sequences listed, about 48% are singletons. The specimen was blood. These receptors were taken from a man younger than 45 in good health.

This rearrangement joins TRBV11-2 to TRBJ2-4; 12 nucleotides line up with TRBD2. In germline, CDR1 is SGHAT, CDR2 FQNNGV. The CDR3 is made up of 17 amino acids. Unmatched junction bases numbered 9, after V lost 5 bases and J lost 4 bases. Here the CDR3 reads CASSPPWTSGAKNIQYF. The CDR3 bases are TGTGCCAGCAGCCCCCCGTGGACTAGCGGGGCAAAAAACATTCAGTACTTC.

CDR3 amino acids: CSARGTVHGYTF. The CDR3, as DNA: TGCAGTGCTAGAGGGACTGTCCATGGCTACACCTTC. The chain is built from TRBV20-1 and TRBJ1-2; D not certain. The CDR3 spans 12 residues. CDR1 is DFQATT, CDR2 SNEGSKA, per germline (reference sequence). The ends were cut back, 1 base at V and 6 bases at J, with 9 bases in the middle.

This clonotype was counted between two and nine times. V usage is TRBV3-1 and J usage is TRBJ2-3, with D uncertain. The CDR3 loop spans 12 amino acids. CDR1 and CDR2 from the germline V gene are LGHDT and YNNKEL (reference sequence). V was clipped by 5 bases and J by 10 bases, with 13 bases between them. The CDR3 spells CASSFEERSQYF. CDR3 sequence (DNA): TGTGCCAGCAGCTTCGAAGAGAGGTCGCAGTATTTT.

This chain connects TRBV20-1 to TRBJ2-7; D not resolved. Trimming pared 7 bases from V and 2 bases from J, leaving 12 bases between. The CDR3 spans 12 residues. In germline, CDR1 is DFQATT, CDR2 SNEGSKA (reference sequence). The CDR3 nucleotides read TGCAGTGTCCTCTCCAGGACCTACGAGCAGTACTTC. It codes for CSVLSRTYEQYF.

This clonotype was observed a few times. This rearrangement joins TRBV12-3 or TRBV12-4 to TRBJ2-5; 9 bases align to TRBD2. J gave up 5 bases and V 8 bases, and 12 bases lay outside the gene matches. CDR3 length: 15 amino acids. Here the CDR3 reads CASLTSGAPTETQYF. The CDR3 nucleotides read TGTGCCAGCCTGACTAGCGGCGCTCCCACGGAGACCCAGTACTTC.

The genes are TRBV5-1 and TRBJ2-3, with D maybe TRBD2 (5 bases). Germline V gene sequence: CDR1 SGHRS, CDR2 YFSETQ. The V and J ends lost 4 bases and 4 bases respectively, with 16 bases between them. The CDR3 runs 15 residues. The CDR3 here is CASSRPLEAADTQYF. In nucleotides, the CDR3 is TGCGCCAGCAGCCGGCCGTTGGAGGCGGCAGATACGCAGTATTTT.

The chain is built from TRBV6-5 and TRBJ2-3; no firm D call. This CDR3 is built from 14 residues. Germline V gene sequence: CDR1 MNHEY, CDR2 SVGAGI. Trimming removed 2 bases from V and 5 bases from J, with 11 bases in between. The CDR3 sequence: CASSYTAPRDTQYF. The CDR3 DNA follows: TGTGCCAGCAGTTACACGGCTCCCAGAGATACGCAGTATTTT.

Worth noting for this clonotype: One end of the junction fails to match germline, which may point to a read error. The rearrangement joins TRBV9 to TRBJ2-1; 7 bases match TRBD2. Germline V lookup: CDR1 SGDLS, CDR2 YYNGEE. The CDR3 spans 13 residues. The CDR3 spells CANSAGVYNEQFF. The CDR3 DNA follows: TGTGCCAACAGCGCGGGGGTCTACAATGAGCAGTTCTTC. Drawing the rest from reference TRBV9 and TRBJ2-1, the complete variable domain is DSGVTQTPKHLITATGQRVTLRCSPRSGDLSVYWYQQSLDQGLQFLIQYYNGEERAKGNILERFSAQQFPDLHSELNLSSLELGDSALYFCANSAGVYNEQFFGPGTRLTVL.

This clonotype showed up just once. The V gene is TRBV30, the J gene TRBJ2-5, with 9 bases matching TRBD1. The CDR3 runs to 16 residues. The ends lost 4 bases at V and 4 bases at J; junction bases unmatched: 13. The germline V gene has CDR1 GTSNPN and CDR2 SVGIG (reference sequence). The CDR3 nucleotides read TGTGCCTGGACGGGACAGGGTTTTGTTGTCGCAGAGACCCAGTACTTC. Translated, it gives CAWTGQGFVVAETQYF.

The chain is built from TRBV12-3 or TRBV12-4 and TRBJ1-2, with TRBD1 identical over 10 bases. Trimming took 5 bases from V and 7 from J; bases not matched to a gene: 7. There are 14 residues in the CDR3. The CDR3 DNA reads as TGTGCCAGCAGTCCCGGACAGGGGGTCGGTGGCTACACCTTC. This sequence encodes CASSPGQGVGGYTF.

This clonotype was recorded many times. CDR3: CASSSAQGDGYTF. The CDR3 DNA is TGTGCCAGCAGCTCAGCCCAGGGGGATGGCTACACCTTC. The gene calls are TRBV7-2 and TRBJ1-2; 7 bases agree with TRBD1. Per germline, CDR1 SGHTA and CDR2 FQGNSA. CDR3 length: 13 amino acids. V shed 4 bases and J 6 bases; nucleotides not matched to a gene: 5.

This CDR3 is CASSLGELAGGPREQFF. CDR3 nucleotides: TGTGCCAGCAGCTTAGGAGAGCTAGCGGGGGGGCCTAGGGAGCAGTTCTTC. J is TRBJ2-1 and V is TRBV7-2; 12 bases are a match to TRBD2. V shed 1 base and J 10 bases; nucleotides not matched to a gene: 11. Germline V gene lookup returns CDR1 SGHTA and CDR2 FQGNSA. The CDR3 runs 17 residues.

This clonotype has a handful of counts. V is TRBV28 and J is TRBJ2-5; 12 nucleotides align to TRBD2. V lost 3 bases to trimming and J lost 10 bases; unmatched junction nucleotides: 12. Germline values: CDR1 MDHEN, CDR2 SYDVKM. This CDR3 region has 16 residues. The CDR3 protein is CASSLTTSGGNRDQYF. The DNA for the CDR3 is TGTGCCAGCAGTTTGACGACTAGCGGGGGCAATCGGGACCAGTACTTC.

This rearrangement joins TRBV29-1 to TRBJ2-3; 8 nucleotides line up with TRBD2. V gave up 8 bases and J gave up 0 bases; unmatched junction bases: 13. Germline lookup yields CDR1 SQVTM and CDR2 ANQGSEA. The CDR3 is made up of 16 amino acids. Here the CDR3 reads CSTKGGASGSTDTQYF. DNA for the CDR3: TGCAGCACCAAAGGTGGGGCTAGCGGGAGCACAGATACGCAGTATTTT.

This clonotype was counted a few times. In nucleotides, the CDR3 is TGCGCCAGCAGCCCCTTTAGCGGGGGCTACACAGATACGCAGTATTTT. Its protein is CASSPFSGGYTDTQYF. The chain combines TRBV4-3 with TRBJ2-3, with 9 positions matching TRBD2. Germline V lookup: CDR1 LGHNA, CDR2 YSLEER. The CDR3 covers 16 residues. V gave up 4 bases and J gave up 2 bases; unmatched junction bases: 7.

This rearrangement joins TRBV6-1 to TRBJ2-3; D is undetermined. V was cut by 3 bases and J by 8 bases, with 9 bases left in between. This CDR3 is 12 amino acids long. Germline V gene data show CDR1 as MNHNS and CDR2 as SASEGT. CDR3 loop: CASSEALGTQYF. In DNA, the CDR3 is TGTGCCAGCAGTGAGGCCCTTGGTACGCAGTATTTT.

The chain joins TRBV20-1 to TRBJ2-1; D remains ambiguous. This CDR3 is 11 amino acids long. Trimming removed 5 bases from V and 12 bases from J, with 14 bases in between. CDR1 is DFQATT and CDR2 is SNEGSKA in the germline V gene (reference sequence). The CDR3 loop is CSARPLGAQFF. DNA for the CDR3: TGCAGTGCTCGCCCCCTCGGCGCGCAGTTCTTC.

The chain has TRBV12-3 or TRBV12-4 and TRBJ2-1; 10 nucleotides line up with TRBD1. The CDR3 is made up of 14 amino acids. The junction had 8 bases not matched to a gene; V was cut back by 6 bases and J by 9 bases. The CDR3 reads CASSRTGGNSEQFF. The CDR3, as DNA: TGTGCCAGCAGCAGGACAGGGGGGAATAGTGAGCAGTTCTTC.

DNA for the CDR3: TGTGCCAGCAGTCCCATGCGTCGCTATGGCTACACCTTC. This gives the protein CASSPMRRYGYTF. This chain uses TRBV6-5 with TRBJ1-2; D remains unclear. The length of the CDR3 is 13 residues. In germline, CDR1 is MNHEY, CDR2 SVGAGI. V gave up 5 bases and J gave up 4 bases, with 11 bases separating them.

This chain uses TRBV6-5 with TRBJ2-3; 7 positions match TRBD1. This CDR3 is built from 16 residues. Unmatched junction bases numbered 6, after V lost 1 base and J lost 2 bases. CDR1 is MNHEY, CDR2 SVGAGI, per germline. The CDR3 reads CASSYWGTEVTDTQYF. In nucleotides, the CDR3 is TGTGCCAGCAGTTACTGGGGGACAGAAGTCACAGATACGCAGTATTTT.

The chain links TRBV5-6 to TRBJ2-3, with D maybe TRBD1 (6 bases). The V gene's germline CDR1 is SGHDT and CDR2 YYEEEE. V was pared by 1 base and J by 2 bases, with 14 bases between. The CDR3 loop spans 16 amino acids. The CDR3 sequence is CASSLSDKGDTDTQYF. For the CDR3, the DNA is TGTGCCAGCAGCTTGTCCGACAAGGGGGACACAGATACGCAGTATTTT.

A few counts support this clonotype. The chain joins TRBV6-2 or TRBV6-3 to TRBJ2-3, with 10 bases matching TRBD2. Germline V CDR1 and CDR2: MNHEY, SVGEGT. Trimming took 8 bases from V and 1 from J; bases not matched to a gene: 3. The CDR3 consists of 14 residues. CDR3 DNA sequence: TGTGCCAGCGCAGCGGGGGGGCGCACAGATACGCAGTATTTT. It translates to CASAAGGRTDTQYF.